The 10 T cell receptor beta chains in this list originate from one sample, sequenced in a study of response to subunit inactivated influenza vaccine. TCRdb called the RT-PCR reads again in MiXCR, with one record for every CDR3 protein. The top ten hold roughly a tenth of the sample, which has roughly 760,000 distinct CDR3 sequences, roughly 20% seen once. The input for sequencing was PBMCs from blood, taken more than 4 days after vaccination. The receptors were gathered from a man aged 50 to 59 who received an inactivated influenza vaccine.

This clonotype was seen a handful of times. The chain links TRBV30 to TRBJ2-1, with D maybe TRBD2 (6 bases). V dropped 0 bases and J dropped 2 bases, with 8 bases sitting between them. Germline loops: CDR1 GTSNPN, CDR2 SVGIG (reference sequence). The CDR3 has 14 amino acids. Here the CDR3 reads CAWSVGGTYNEQFF. The CDR3 nucleotides read TGTGCCTGGAGTGTAGGAGGGACCTACAATGAGCAGTTCTTC.

A few counts support this clonotype. The V and J genes are TRBV28 and TRBJ2-2; tentatively, D is TRBD2 (5 bases). Between the trimmed V and J ends, which lost 2 bases and 5 bases, there was a span of 15 bases. Germline CDR1 MDHEN, CDR2 SYDVKM. This CDR3 has 16 residues. DNA for the CDR3: TGTGCCAGCAGTTTACGAGTGGGAGTGGTGACCGGGGAGCTGTTTTTT. This translates into CASSLRVGVVTGELFF.

This clonotype was observed a few times. The gene calls are TRBV18 and TRBJ2-7, with TRBD1 identical over 9 bases. This CDR3 comprises 16 residues. Per the germline V gene, CDR1 is KGHSH and CDR2 is LQKENI. Germline trimming cut 3 bases from V and 3 bases from J; bases unmatched to any gene: 9. The CDR3 region is CASSPLPGQGNYEQYF. In nucleotides, the CDR3 is TGTGCCAGCTCACCCCTTCCTGGACAGGGGAACTACGAGCAGTACTTC.

This clonotype was counted many times. This rearrangement joins TRBV7-2 to TRBJ2-1; D perhaps matches TRBD2 (7 bases). CDR3 length: 15 amino acids. V dropped 5 bases and J dropped 4 bases, with 15 bases sitting between them. Germline V gene data show CDR1 as SGHTA and CDR2 as FQGNSA. The DNA of the CDR3 is TGTGCCAGCAGCCCTAGCGGTGGGACATACAATGAGCAGTTCTTC. Its translation: CASSPSGGTYNEQFF.

In this sample, this clonotype turned up a few times. The J gene is TRBJ2-7, the V gene TRBV20-1; 11 bases align to TRBD2. The CDR3 consists of 14 residues. The V gene's germline CDR1 is DFQATT and CDR2 SNEGSKA (reference sequence). V shed 1 base and J 6 bases; nucleotides not matched to a gene: 5. The CDR3 sequence: CSARGLAGSPEQYF. In DNA form, the CDR3 reads TGCAGTGCTAGAGGACTAGCGGGATCCCCCGAGCAGTACTTC.

There are many counts of this clonotype. The rearrangement uses TRBV7-2 and TRBJ2-1; 10 nucleotides match TRBD2. CDR3 length: 16 residues. In germline, CDR1 is SGHTA, CDR2 FQGNSA. With V trimmed by 4 bases and J by 6 bases, 9 bases remained unmatched. The chain's CDR3 is CASSSSSGGAFNEQFF. CDR3 coding DNA: TGTGCCAGCAGCTCATCGAGCGGGGGGGCCTTCAATGAGCAGTTCTTC.

The chain uses TRBV5-1 and TRBJ2-5; perhaps TRBD2 as D (5 bases). Germline CDR1 reads SGHRS; CDR2 reads YFSETQ. The CDR3 runs 15 residues. Trimming took 0 bases from V and 5 from J, leaving 14 bases between them. This CDR3 reads CASSLAGATGETQYF. CDR3 nucleotide sequence: TGCGCCAGCAGCTTGGCCGGCGCGACGGGGGAGACCCAGTACTTC.

The chain joins TRBV4-1 to TRBJ2-5; the D gene is possibly TRBD1 (5 bases). Trimming stripped 1 base from V and 2 bases from J, with 11 bases between. The germline gives CDR1 MGHRA, CDR2 YSYEKL. This CDR3 has 15 residues. CDR3 in DNA: TGCGCCAGCAGCCAAGTTGCCAGGGAACAAGAGACCCAGTACTTC. Protein: CASSQVAREQETQYF.

This clonotype was observed a few times. The chain has TRBV20-1 and TRBJ2-2; a possible D gene is TRBD1 (6 bases). The V gene lost 0 bases and the J gene lost 4 bases, with 9 bases spanning the gap. The CDR3 contains 14 residues. The V gene's germline CDR1 is DFQATT and CDR2 SNEGSKA (reference sequence). The CDR3 loop is CSAREGAATGELFF. In DNA, the CDR3 is TGCAGTGCTAGAGAGGGGGCGGCCACCGGGGAGCTGTTTTTT.

The chain has TRBV7-2 and TRBJ2-1; D gene ambiguous. The CDR3 has 12 amino acids. Looked up from germline, CDR1 is SGHTA and CDR2 is FQGNSA. Trimming took 5 bases from V and 3 from J, leaving 5 bases between them. CDR3 nucleotides: TGTGCCAGCAGCCGGATCTACAATGAGCAGTTCTTC. It yields the protein CASSRIYNEQFF.